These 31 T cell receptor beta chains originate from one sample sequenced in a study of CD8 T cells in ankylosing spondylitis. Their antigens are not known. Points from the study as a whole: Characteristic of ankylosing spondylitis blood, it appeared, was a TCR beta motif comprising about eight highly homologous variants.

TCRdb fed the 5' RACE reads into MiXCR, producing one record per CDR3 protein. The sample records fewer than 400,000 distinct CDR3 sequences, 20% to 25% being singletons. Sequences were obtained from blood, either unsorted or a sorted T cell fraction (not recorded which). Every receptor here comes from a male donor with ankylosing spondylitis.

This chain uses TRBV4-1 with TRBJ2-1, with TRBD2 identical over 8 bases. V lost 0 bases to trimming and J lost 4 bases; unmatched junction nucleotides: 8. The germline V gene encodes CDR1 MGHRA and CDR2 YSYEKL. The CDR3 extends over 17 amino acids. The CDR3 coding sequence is TGCGCCAGCAGCCAAGAAGGCAGTATAGCGGGGTACAATGAGCAGTTCTTC. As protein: CASSQEGSIAGYNEQFF.

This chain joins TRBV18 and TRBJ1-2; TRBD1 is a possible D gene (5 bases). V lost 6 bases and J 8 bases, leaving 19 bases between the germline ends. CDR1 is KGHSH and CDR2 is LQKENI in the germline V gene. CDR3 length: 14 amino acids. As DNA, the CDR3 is TGTGCCAGCTCGCCTGGTGCGGGGCCGGGGGGCTACACCTTC. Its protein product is CASSPGAGPGGYTF.

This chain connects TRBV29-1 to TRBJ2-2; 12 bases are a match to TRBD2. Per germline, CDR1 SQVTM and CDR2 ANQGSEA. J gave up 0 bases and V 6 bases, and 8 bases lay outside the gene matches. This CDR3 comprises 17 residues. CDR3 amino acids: CSVETSGSPSNTGELFF. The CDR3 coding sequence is TGCAGCGTCGAGACTAGCGGGAGCCCTTCGAACACCGGGGAGCTGTTTTTT.

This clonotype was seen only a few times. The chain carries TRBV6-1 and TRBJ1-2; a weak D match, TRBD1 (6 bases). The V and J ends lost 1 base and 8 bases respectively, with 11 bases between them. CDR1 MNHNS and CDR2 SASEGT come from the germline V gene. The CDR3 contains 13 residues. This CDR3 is CASSEERQGGYTF. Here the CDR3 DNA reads TGTGCCAGCAGTGAAGAGCGGCAGGGGGGCTACACCTTC.

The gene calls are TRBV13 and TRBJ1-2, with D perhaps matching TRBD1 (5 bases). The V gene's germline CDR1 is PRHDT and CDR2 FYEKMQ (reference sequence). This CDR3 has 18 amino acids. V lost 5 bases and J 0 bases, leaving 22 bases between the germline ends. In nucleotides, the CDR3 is TGTGCCAGCAGCCCCAATACTGGGACGGAGACACCTAACTATGGCTACACCTTC. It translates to CASSPNTGTETPNYGYTF.

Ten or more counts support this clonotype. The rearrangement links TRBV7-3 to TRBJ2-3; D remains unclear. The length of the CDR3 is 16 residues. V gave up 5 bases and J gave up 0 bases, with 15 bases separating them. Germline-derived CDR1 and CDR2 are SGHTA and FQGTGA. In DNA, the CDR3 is TGTGCCAGCAGCCTGGGTAGTTCGGTGAGCACAGATACGCAGTATTTT. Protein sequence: CASSLGSSVSTDTQYF.

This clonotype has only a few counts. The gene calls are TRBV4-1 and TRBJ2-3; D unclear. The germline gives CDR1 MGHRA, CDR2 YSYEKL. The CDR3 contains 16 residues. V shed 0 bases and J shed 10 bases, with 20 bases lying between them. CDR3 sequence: CASSQEQPFRSRPQYF. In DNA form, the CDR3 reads TGCGCCAGCAGCCAAGAGCAGCCTTTTCGTTCTCGTCCGCAGTATTTT.

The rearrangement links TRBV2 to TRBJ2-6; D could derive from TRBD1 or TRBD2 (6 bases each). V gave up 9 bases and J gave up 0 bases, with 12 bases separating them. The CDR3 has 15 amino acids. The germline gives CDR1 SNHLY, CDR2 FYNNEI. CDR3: CARGGPSSGANVLTF. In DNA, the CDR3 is TGTGCCAGAGGGGGGCCGAGCTCTGGGGCCAACGTCCTGACTTTC.

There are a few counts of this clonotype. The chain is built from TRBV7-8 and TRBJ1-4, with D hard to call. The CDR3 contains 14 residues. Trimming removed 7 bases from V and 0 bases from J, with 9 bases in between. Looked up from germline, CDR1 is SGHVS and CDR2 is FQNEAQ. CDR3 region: CASTPFATNEKLFF. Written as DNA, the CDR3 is TGTGCCAGCACCCCGTTTGCAACTAATGAAAAACTGTTTTTT.

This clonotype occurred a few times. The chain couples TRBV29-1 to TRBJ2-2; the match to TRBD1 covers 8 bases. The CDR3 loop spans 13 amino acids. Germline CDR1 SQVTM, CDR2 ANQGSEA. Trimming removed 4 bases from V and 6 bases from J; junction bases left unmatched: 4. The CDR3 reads CSVVQGAAGELFF. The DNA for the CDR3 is TGCAGCGTTGTGCAGGGGGCAGCCGGGGAGCTGTTTTTT.

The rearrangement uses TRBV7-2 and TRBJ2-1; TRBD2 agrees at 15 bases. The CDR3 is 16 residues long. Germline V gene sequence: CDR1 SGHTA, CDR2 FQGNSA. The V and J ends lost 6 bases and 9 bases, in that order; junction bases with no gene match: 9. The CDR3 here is CASSLTGLAGGGEQFF. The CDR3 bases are TGTGCCAGCAGTTTAACGGGACTAGCGGGAGGAGGTGAGCAGTTCTTC. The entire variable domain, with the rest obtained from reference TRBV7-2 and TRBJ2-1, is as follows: GAGVSQSPSNKVTEKGKDVELRCDPISGHTALYWYRQSLGQGLEFLIYFQGNSAPDKSGLPSDRFSAERTGGSVSTLTIQRTQQEDSAVYLCASSLTGLAGGGEQFFGPGTRLTVL.

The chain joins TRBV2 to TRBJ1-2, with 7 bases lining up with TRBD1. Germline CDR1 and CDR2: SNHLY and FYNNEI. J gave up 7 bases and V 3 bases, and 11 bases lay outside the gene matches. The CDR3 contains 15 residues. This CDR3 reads CASSDLPGQSIGYTF. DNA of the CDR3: TGTGCCAGCAGTGATCTCCCGGGACAGTCCATTGGCTACACCTTC.

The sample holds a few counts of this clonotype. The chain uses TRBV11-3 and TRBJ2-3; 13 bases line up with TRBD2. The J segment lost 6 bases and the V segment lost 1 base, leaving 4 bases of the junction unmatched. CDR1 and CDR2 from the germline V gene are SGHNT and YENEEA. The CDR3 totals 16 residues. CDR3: CASSLGGLAGADTQYF. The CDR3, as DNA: TGTGCCAGCAGCTTAGGCGGACTAGCGGGAGCTGATACGCAGTATTTT.

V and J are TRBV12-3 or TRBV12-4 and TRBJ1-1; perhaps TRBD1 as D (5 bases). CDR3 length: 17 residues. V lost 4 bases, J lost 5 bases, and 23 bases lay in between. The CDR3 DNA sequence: TGTGCCAGCAGTTATAGATGGACGACAGACCCGCGAACTGAAGCTTTCTTT. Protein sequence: CASSYRWTTDPRTEAFF.

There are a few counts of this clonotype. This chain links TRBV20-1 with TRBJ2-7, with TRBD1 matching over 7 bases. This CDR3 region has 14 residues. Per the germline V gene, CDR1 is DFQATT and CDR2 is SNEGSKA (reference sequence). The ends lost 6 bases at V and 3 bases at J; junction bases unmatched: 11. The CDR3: CSAETGNLHYEQYF. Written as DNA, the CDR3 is TGCAGTGCAGAGACAGGGAATCTTCACTACGAGCAGTACTTC.

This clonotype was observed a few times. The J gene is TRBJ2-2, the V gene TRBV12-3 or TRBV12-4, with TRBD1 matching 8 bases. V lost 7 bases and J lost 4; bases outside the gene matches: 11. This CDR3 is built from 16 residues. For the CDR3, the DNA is TGTGCCAGCATCAGACCCTCAGGGGGCCGCACCGGGGAGCTGTTTTTT. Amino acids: CASIRPSGGRTGELFF.

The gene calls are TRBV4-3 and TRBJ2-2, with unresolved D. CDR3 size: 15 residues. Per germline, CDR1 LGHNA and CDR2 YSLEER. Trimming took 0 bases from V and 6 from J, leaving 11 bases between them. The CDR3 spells CASSQDLGVSGELFF. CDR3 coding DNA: TGCGCCAGCAGCCAAGATCTTGGGGTGTCCGGGGAGCTGTTTTTT.

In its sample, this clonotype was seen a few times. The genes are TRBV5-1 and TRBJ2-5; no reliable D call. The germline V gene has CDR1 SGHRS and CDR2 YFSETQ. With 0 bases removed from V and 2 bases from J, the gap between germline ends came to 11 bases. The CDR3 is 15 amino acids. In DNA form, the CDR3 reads TGCGCCAGCAGCTTGGCTGGGTTTGCTCAAGAGACCCAGTACTTC. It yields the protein CASSLAGFAQETQYF.

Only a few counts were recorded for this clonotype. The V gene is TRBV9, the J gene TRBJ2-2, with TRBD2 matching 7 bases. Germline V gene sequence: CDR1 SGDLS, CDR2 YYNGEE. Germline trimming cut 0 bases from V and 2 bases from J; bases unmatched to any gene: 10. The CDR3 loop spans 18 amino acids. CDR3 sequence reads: CASSVGPLAERNTGELFF. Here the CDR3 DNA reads TGTGCCAGCAGCGTAGGCCCTCTAGCGGAGAGAAACACCGGGGAGCTGTTTTTT.

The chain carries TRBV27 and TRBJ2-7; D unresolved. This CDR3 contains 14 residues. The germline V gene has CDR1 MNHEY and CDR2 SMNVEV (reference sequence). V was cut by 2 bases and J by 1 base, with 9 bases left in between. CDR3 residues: CASSLQFQSYEQYF. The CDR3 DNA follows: TGTGCCAGCAGTTTACAGTTCCAGTCCTACGAGCAGTACTTC.

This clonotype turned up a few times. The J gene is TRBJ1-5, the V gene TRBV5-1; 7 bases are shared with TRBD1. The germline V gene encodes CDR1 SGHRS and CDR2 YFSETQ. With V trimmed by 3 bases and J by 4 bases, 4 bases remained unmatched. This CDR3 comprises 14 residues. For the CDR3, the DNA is TGCGCCAGCAGCTCGGGACAGCTGAATCAGCCCCAGCATTTT. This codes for CASSSGQLNQPQHF.

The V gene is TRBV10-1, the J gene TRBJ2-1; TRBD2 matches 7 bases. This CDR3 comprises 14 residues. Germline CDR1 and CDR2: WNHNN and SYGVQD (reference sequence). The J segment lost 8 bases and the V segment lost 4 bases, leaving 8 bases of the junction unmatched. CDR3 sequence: CASSGSREWDEQFF. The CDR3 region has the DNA TGCGCCAGCAGTGGGTCGCGGGAGTGGGATGAGCAGTTCTTC.

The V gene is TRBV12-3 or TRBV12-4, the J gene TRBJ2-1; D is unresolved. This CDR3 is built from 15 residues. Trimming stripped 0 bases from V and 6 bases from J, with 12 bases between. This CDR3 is CASSLAGTPFNEQFF. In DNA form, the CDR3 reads TGTGCCAGCAGTTTAGCGGGAACACCTTTCAATGAGCAGTTCTTC.

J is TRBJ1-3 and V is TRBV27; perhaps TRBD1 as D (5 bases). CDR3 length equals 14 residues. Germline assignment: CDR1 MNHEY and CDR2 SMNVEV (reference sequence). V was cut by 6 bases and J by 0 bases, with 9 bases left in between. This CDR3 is CASRKGISGNTIYF. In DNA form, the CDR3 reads TGTGCCAGCAGAAAGGGGATCTCTGGAAACACCATATATTTT.

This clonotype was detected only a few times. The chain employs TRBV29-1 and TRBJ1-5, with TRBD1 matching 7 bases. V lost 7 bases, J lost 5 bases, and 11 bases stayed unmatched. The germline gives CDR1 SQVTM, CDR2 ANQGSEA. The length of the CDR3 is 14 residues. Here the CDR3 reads CSASTQGGDQPQHF. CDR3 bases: TGCAGCGCATCTACTCAGGGGGGAGATCAGCCCCAGCATTTT.

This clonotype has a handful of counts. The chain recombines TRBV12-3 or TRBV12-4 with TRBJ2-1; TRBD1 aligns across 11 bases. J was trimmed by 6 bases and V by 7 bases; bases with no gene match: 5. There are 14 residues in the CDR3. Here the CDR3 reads CASKPGQGVNEQFF. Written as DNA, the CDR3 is TGTGCCAGCAAGCCGGGACAGGGGGTCAATGAGCAGTTCTTC.

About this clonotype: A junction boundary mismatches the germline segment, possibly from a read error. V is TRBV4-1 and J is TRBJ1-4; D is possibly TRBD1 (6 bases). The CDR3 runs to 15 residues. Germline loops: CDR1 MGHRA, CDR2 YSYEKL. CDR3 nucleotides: TGCTCCAGCAGCAACCTACAGGGACTTAATGAAAAACTGTTTTTT. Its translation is CSSSNLQGLNEKLFF.

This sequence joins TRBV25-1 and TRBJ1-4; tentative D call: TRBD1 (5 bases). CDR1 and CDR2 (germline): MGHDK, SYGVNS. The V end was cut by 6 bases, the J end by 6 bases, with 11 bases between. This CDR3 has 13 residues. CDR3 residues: CASRDSRYEKLFF. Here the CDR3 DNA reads TGTGCCAGCAGAGACAGCCGGTATGAAAAACTGTTTTTT.

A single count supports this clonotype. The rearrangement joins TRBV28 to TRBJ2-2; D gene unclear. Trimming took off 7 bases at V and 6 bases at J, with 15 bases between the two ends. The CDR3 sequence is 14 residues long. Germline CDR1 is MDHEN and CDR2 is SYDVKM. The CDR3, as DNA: TGTGCCAGCACGGGCAGGTTTTTACCCGGGGAGCTGTTTTTT. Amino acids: CASTGRFLPGELFF.

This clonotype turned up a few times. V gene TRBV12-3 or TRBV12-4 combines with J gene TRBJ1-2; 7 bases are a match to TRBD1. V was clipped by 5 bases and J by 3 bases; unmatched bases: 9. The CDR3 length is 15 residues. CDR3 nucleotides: TGTGCCAGCAGTCTCAGGGGGGGTCTGGACTATGGCTACACCTTC. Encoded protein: CASSLRGGLDYGYTF.

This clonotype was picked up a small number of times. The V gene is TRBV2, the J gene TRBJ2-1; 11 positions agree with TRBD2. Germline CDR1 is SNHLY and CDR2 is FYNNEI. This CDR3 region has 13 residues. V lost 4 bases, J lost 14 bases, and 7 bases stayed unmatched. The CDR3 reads CASSVLLAGAEFF. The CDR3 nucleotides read TGTGCCAGCAGTGTCTTACTAGCGGGAGCAGAGTTCTTC.